A single sample is the source of the 29 T cell receptor beta chains below, sequenced in a study of blood T cell repertoires in COVID-19. Some clones are missing from TCRdb's copy, which holds only in-frame ones; the method was immunoSEQ multiplex PCR. Among some 80,000 clones listed, about 80% were seen once. The specimen sequenced was peripheral blood. These receptors all stem from a man older than 75 with acute or convalescent COVID-19.

The CDR3 DNA is TGCGCCAGCAGCCCGGGGGGGGTGGATAATTCACCCCTCCACTTT. Protein product: CASSPGGVDNSPLHF. The V gene is TRBV5-1, the J gene TRBJ1-6, with D perhaps TRBD1 (5 bases). CDR1 is SGHRS, CDR2 YFSETQ, per germline. V was trimmed by 4 bases and J by 5 bases, leaving 13 bases between them. The CDR3 spans 15 residues.

The genes are TRBV7-2 and TRBJ1-5; 8 positions match TRBD1. Germline CDR1 reads SGHTA; CDR2 reads FQGNSA. This CDR3 contains 15 residues. The ends lost 3 bases at V and 4 bases at J; junction bases unmatched: 5. The CDR3 bases are TGTGCCAGCAGCTTGACAGGGGATTGGAATCAGCCCCAGCATTTT. Translation gives CASSLTGDWNQPQHF.

The chain links TRBV4-1 to TRBJ1-1; tentatively, D is TRBD1 (5 bases). The germline gives CDR1 MGHRA, CDR2 YSYEKL. The CDR3 contains 14 residues. Trimming stripped 2 bases from V and 3 bases from J, with 10 bases between. The CDR3 here is CASSQKWGHTEAFF. CDR3 nucleotides: TGCGCCAGCAGCCAAAAATGGGGCCACACTGAAGCTTTCTTT.

The chain recombines TRBV3-1 (or the pseudogene TRBV3-2) with TRBJ1-1; 10 bases fit TRBD1. The CDR3 runs 14 residues. Losses at the gene ends were 7 bases for V and 6 bases for J; bases not matched to a gene: 8. Looked up from germline, CDR1 is LGHDT and CDR2 is YNNKEL (reference sequence). The CDR3 is CASKHRQGAAEAFF. The CDR3 DNA reads as TGTGCCAGCAAGCACAGACAGGGGGCCGCTGAAGCTTTCTTT.

The chain combines TRBV19 with TRBJ2-3, with a weak D call TRBD1 (6 bases). Germline CDR1 is LNHDA and CDR2 is SQIVND (reference sequence). This CDR3 region has 14 residues. The ends were cut back, 3 bases at V and 4 bases at J, with 11 bases in the middle. The CDR3 DNA sequence: TGTGCCAGTAGTATCAGGGGTGCGGCAGATACGCAGTATTTT. It specifies CASSIRGAADTQYF. The complete variable domain, with remaining parts taken from reference TRBV19 and TRBJ2-3, reads DGGITQSPKYLFRKEGQNVTLSCEQNLNHDAMYWYRQDPGQGLRLIYYSQIVNDFQKGDIAEGYSVSREKKESFPLTVTSAQKNPTAFYLCASSIRGAADTQYFGPGTRLTVL.

The rearrangement uses TRBV27 and TRBJ1-2; D may be TRBD1 (6 bases). This CDR3 comprises 14 residues. CDR1 and CDR2 from the germline V gene are MNHEY and SMNVEV (reference sequence). V was cut by 5 bases and J by 8 bases, with 18 bases left in between. CDR3 in amino acids: CASSPFGGLDGYTF. The CDR3 nucleotides are TGTGCCAGCAGTCCGTTCGGGGGGCTGGACGGCTACACCTTC.

This chain uses TRBV11-3 with TRBJ2-5; D gene unclear. CDR1 is SGHNT, CDR2 YENEEA, per germline. The CDR3 runs 13 residues. V gave up 5 bases and J gave up 5 bases, with 12 bases separating them. As DNA, the CDR3 is TGTGCCAGCAGCAGTTCGGTCATTGAGACCCAGTACTTC. Amino acids: CASSSSVIETQYF.

The chain uses TRBV9 and TRBJ1-2; D may be TRBD1 (5 bases). This CDR3 is built from 14 residues. Trimming removed 6 bases at V and 1 base at J, with 13 bases between. The germline CDR1 and CDR2 sequences are SGDLS and YYNGEE. CDR3 DNA sequence: TGTGCCAGCACCCCTGGACAAGTTAACTATGGCTACACCTTC. Translating it yields CASTPGQVNYGYTF.

The chain uses TRBV6-1 and TRBJ2-1, with TRBD1 identical over 10 bases. The CDR3 spans 18 residues. Germline-derived CDR1 and CDR2 are MNHNS and SASEGT. J lost 6 bases, V lost 2 bases, and 13 bases had no gene match. CDR3 in DNA: TGTGCCAGCAGTGAACGAGGGACAGGGGCCCGCGTACGCAATGAGCAGTTCTTC. Protein product: CASSERGTGARVRNEQFF.

This chain uses TRBV6-1 with TRBJ2-3, with 9 bases fitting TRBD1. V lost 4 bases to trimming and J lost 3 bases; unmatched junction nucleotides: 11. This CDR3 has 17 amino acids. The germline V gene encodes CDR1 MNHNS and CDR2 SASEGT. CDR3 in amino acids: CASSGEQDRGVTDTQYF. The CDR3 nucleotides are TGTGCCAGCAGTGGCGAACAGGACAGGGGAGTAACAGATACGCAGTATTTT.

The J gene is TRBJ2-1, the V gene TRBV19; 8 bases are a match to TRBD1. The germline CDR1 and CDR2 sequences are LNHDA and SQIVND (reference sequence). Germline trimming cut 3 bases from V and 9 bases from J; bases unmatched to any gene: 7. CDR3 length equals 14 residues. In nucleotides, the CDR3 is TGTGCCAGTAGTATCGGGACAGGTGGCGGTGAGCAGTTCTTC. It translates to CASSIGTGGGEQFF.

The chain employs TRBV7-2 and TRBJ1-2; no firm D call. From germline, CDR1 is SGHTA and CDR2 FQGNSA. V lost 2 bases to trimming and J lost 4 bases, with 11 bases between them. This CDR3 is built from 14 residues. The CDR3 nucleotides are TGTGCCAGCAGCTTACCGGCCCCTAGCTATGGCTACACCTTC. The encoded protein is CASSLPAPSYGYTF. The full variable domain, its missing parts supplied by reference TRBV7-2 and TRBJ1-2, is GAGVSQSPSNKVTEKGKDVELRCDPISGHTALYWYRQSLGQGLEFLIYFQGNSAPDKSGLPSDRFSAERTGGSVSTLTIQRTQQEDSAVYLCASSLPAPSYGYTFGSGTRLTVV.

The chain recombines TRBV6-4 with TRBJ2-1; a possible D gene is TRBD2 (6 bases). Trimming shortened V by 6 bases and J by 0 bases, and 9 bases separated the two germline ends. The V gene's germline CDR1 is MRHNA and CDR2 SNTAGT. The CDR3 contains 14 residues. The chain's CDR3 is CASSSGSSYNEQFF. The CDR3 bases are TGTGCCAGCAGCTCCGGGAGCTCCTACAATGAGCAGTTCTTC.

This sequence joins TRBV4-1 and TRBJ2-6; D perhaps matches TRBD1 (6 bases). V lost 0 bases and J 3 bases, leaving 15 bases between the germline ends. CDR1 and CDR2 (germline): MGHRA, YSYEKL. The CDR3 is made up of 18 amino acids. The CDR3 is CASSQDQGRGRGANVLTF. Here the CDR3 DNA reads TGCGCCAGCAGCCAAGATCAGGGCAGGGGACGTGGGGCCAACGTCCTGACTTTC.

This chain joins TRBV20-1 and TRBJ2-1; 8 bases agree with TRBD2. V dropped 3 bases and J dropped 6; count of bases not matched to a gene: 10. The CDR3 consists of 15 residues. Germline CDR1 and CDR2: DFQATT and SNEGSKA (reference sequence). CDR3 DNA: TGCAGTGCTAGTCGGTCAGCGGGGGAGGGCAATGAGCAGTTCTTC. As protein: CSASRSAGEGNEQFF.

This clone was counted a single time. V is TRBV9 and J is TRBJ1-3; D is uncertain. Germline V gives CDR1 SGDLS, CDR2 YYNGEE. The CDR3 is 14 residues long. Trimming removed 4 bases from V and 6 bases from J, with 14 bases in between. The CDR3 sequence is CASSPRQAPNTIYF. CDR3 nucleotides: TGTGCCAGCAGCCCCCGCCAGGCCCCAAACACCATATATTTT.

The J gene is TRBJ1-1, the V gene TRBV5-4; D gene ambiguous. Germline V gene data show CDR1 as SGHNT and CDR2 as YYREEE (reference sequence). This CDR3 region has 14 residues. Trimming cost V 10 bases and J 5 bases, with 21 bases left between them. The CDR3 sequence is CALDREVYSTEAFF. CDR3 DNA sequence: TGTGCCCTGGATAGGGAGGTATATTCGACTGAAGCTTTCTTT.

In this sample, this clone turned up a few times. The chain joins TRBV19 to TRBJ1-1, with D possibly being TRBD1 (5 bases). Deletions cut 3 bases from V and 1 base from J, with 6 bases between. Germline loops: CDR1 LNHDA, CDR2 SQIVND (reference sequence). This CDR3 is built from 13 residues. CDR3 amino acids: CASSMTENTEAFF. CDR3 bases: TGTGCCAGTAGTATGACAGAGAACACTGAAGCTTTCTTT.

This clone has just one count. This chain links TRBV5-4 with TRBJ2-3; 7 nucleotides line up with TRBD1. V lost 4 bases to trimming and J lost 6 bases; unmatched junction nucleotides: 8. CDR3 length: 14 residues. The germline CDR1 and CDR2 sequences are SGHNT and YYREEE (reference sequence). CDR3 nucleotide sequence: TGTGCCAGCAGCACAACTGTACAGGGGGATACGCAGTATTTT. It translates to CASSTTVQGDTQYF.

The chain employs TRBV9 and TRBJ1-2, with a possible D match to TRBD1 (6 bases). This CDR3 comprises 14 residues. Germline V gene sequence: CDR1 SGDLS, CDR2 YYNGEE. With 2 bases removed from V and 7 bases from J, the gap between germline ends came to 15 bases. CDR3 sequence reads: CASSVEGGFSGYTF. The CDR3 region has the DNA TGTGCCAGCAGCGTGGAGGGGGGGTTTAGTGGCTACACCTTC.

The CDR3 sequence: CASMRGNTIYF. CDR3 DNA sequence: TGTGCCAGTATGCGGGGAAACACCATATATTTT. This chain uses TRBV19 with TRBJ1-3; unclear D gene. Trimming took off 7 bases at V and 4 bases at J, with 5 bases between the two ends. The CDR3 length is 11 residues. Germline V gives CDR1 LNHDA, CDR2 SQIVND (reference sequence).

V and J are TRBV7-2 and TRBJ1-2; 7 bases line up with TRBD1. The CDR3 sequence is 15 residues long. V was clipped by 5 bases and J by 3 bases; unmatched bases: 9. The V gene's germline CDR1 is SGHTA and CDR2 FQGNSA. The CDR3: CASSTFTGAHYGYTF. CDR3 DNA sequence: TGTGCCAGCAGCACCTTTACAGGGGCACACTATGGCTACACCTTC.

CDR3 sequence: CASSQDIRSSYNSPLHF. As DNA, the CDR3 is TGTGCCAGCAGCCAAGACATAAGGAGCTCCTATAATTCACCCCTCCACTTT. This chain uses TRBV3-1 (or the pseudogene TRBV3-2) with TRBJ1-6; the D is unclear. Between the trimmed V and J ends, which lost 0 bases and 0 bases, there was a span of 9 bases. This CDR3 spans 17 amino acids. The germline gives CDR1 LGHDT, CDR2 YNNKEL (reference sequence).

The rearrangement uses TRBV7-8 and TRBJ2-6; 7 bases fit TRBD1. From germline, CDR1 is SGHVS and CDR2 FQNEAQ. V shed 1 base and J 0 bases; nucleotides not matched to a gene: 12. CDR3 length: 20 amino acids. The CDR3 bases are TGTGCCAGCAGCTTAGTCGCTATCGGGACAGCCAACTCTGGGGCCAACGTCCTGACTTTC. It codes for CASSLVAIGTANSGANVLTF.

The chain has TRBV27 and TRBJ2-5; D is possibly TRBD2 (7 bases). Germline V lookup: CDR1 MNHEY, CDR2 SMNVEV (reference sequence). V lost 0 bases and J lost 2, with 13 bases in between. This CDR3 has 16 residues. The CDR3 coding sequence is TGTGCCAGCAGTTTATCGAGGGGGGGCTGGCAAGAGACCCAGTACTTC. It specifies CASSLSRGGWQETQYF.

The chain uses TRBV11-2 and TRBJ2-2; tentatively, D is TRBD2 (5 bases). V was pared by 6 bases and J by 5 bases, with 16 bases between. The CDR3 sequence is 15 residues long. Germline CDR1 SGHAT, CDR2 FQNNGV. For the CDR3, the DNA is TGTGCCAGCAGACGCGATTATACGGGGACCGGGGAGCTGTTTTTT. It specifies CASRRDYTGTGELFF.

This sequence joins TRBV2 and TRBJ1-3; a weak D match, TRBD1 (5 bases). The V gene lost 3 bases and the J gene lost 1 base, with 7 bases spanning the gap. CDR1 is SNHLY and CDR2 is FYNNEI in the germline V gene. This CDR3 is built from 14 residues. In DNA, the CDR3 is TGTGCCAGCAGTGAGAACAGGTCTGGAAACACCATATATTTT. The encoded protein is CASSENRSGNTIYF.

This clone has more than one count but fewer than ten. The chain recombines TRBV5-6 with TRBJ2-1, with 14 bases fitting TRBD2. J was trimmed by 7 bases and V by 4 bases; bases with no gene match: 7. CDR3 length: 16 residues. The V gene's germline CDR1 is SGHDT and CDR2 YYEEEE. CDR3 protein: CASSPPTSGGGNEQFF. The CDR3 DNA reads TGTGCCAGCAGCCCGCCGACTAGCGGGGGGGGAAATGAGCAGTTCTTC. The full variable domain, in which reference TRBV5-6 and TRBJ2-1 provide the parts outside the CDR3, is DAGVTQSPTHLIKTRGQQVTLRCSPKSGHDTVSWYQQALGQGPQFIFQYYEEEERQRGNFPDRFSGHQFPNYSSELNVNALLLGDSALYLCASSPPTSGGGNEQFFGPGTRLTVL.

The rearrangement links TRBV5-1 to TRBJ1-2, with D unresolved. This CDR3 region has 16 residues. Trimming shortened V by 0 bases and J by 0 bases, and 12 bases separated the two germline ends. Per germline, CDR1 SGHRS and CDR2 YFSETQ. The CDR3 sequence is CASSLAAETTNYGYTF. The CDR3 region has the DNA TGCGCCAGCAGCTTGGCTGCAGAGACTACTAACTATGGCTACACCTTC.